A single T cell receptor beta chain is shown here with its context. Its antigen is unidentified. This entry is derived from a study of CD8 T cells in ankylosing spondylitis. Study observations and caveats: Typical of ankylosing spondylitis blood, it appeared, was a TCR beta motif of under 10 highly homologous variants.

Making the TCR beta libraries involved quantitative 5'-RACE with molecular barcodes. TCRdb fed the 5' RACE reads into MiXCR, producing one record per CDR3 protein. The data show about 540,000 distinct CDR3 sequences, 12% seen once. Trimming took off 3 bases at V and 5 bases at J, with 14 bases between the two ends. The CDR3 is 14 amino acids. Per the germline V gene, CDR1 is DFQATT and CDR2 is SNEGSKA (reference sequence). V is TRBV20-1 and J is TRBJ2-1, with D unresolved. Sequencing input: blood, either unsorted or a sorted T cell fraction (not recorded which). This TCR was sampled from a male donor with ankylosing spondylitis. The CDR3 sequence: CSARWGLVNNEQFF. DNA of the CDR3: TGCAGTGCTAGGTGGGGTCTCGTGAACAATGAGCAGTTCTTC.